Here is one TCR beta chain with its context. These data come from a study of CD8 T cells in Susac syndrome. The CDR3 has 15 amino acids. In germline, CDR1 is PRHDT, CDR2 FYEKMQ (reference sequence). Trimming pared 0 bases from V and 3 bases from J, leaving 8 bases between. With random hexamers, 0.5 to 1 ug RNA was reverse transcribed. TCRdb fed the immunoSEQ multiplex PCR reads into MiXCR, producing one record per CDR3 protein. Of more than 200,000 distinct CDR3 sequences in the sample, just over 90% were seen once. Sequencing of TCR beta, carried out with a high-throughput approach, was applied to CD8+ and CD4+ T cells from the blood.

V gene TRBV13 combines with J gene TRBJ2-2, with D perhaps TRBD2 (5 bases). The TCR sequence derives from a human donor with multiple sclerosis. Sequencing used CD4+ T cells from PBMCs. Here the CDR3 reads CASSLGWGDTGELFF. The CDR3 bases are TGTGCCAGCAGCTTAGGCTGGGGAGACACCGGGGAGCTGTTTTTT.